The sequence of this T cell receptor beta chain was determined in a study of control samples from healthy donors and cancer patients. Method: immunoSEQ multiplex PCR; TCRdb's copy keeps in-frame clones and lacks some. This sample has approximately 100,000 clones, with roughly four fifths found just once. The V and J ends lost 4 bases and 1 base respectively, with 13 bases between them. CDR3 length equals 15 residues. Germline CDR1 is SGHNT and CDR2 is YYREEE (reference sequence). This sequence was found in a man aged 60 to 69 in good health. V is TRBV5-4 and J is TRBJ2-3; no reliable D call. Sequencing input: blood. The CDR3 DNA follows: TGTGCCAGCAGCCCACTTAGGGAAGGCACAGATACGCAGTATTTT. Encoded protein: CASSPLREGTDTQYF.